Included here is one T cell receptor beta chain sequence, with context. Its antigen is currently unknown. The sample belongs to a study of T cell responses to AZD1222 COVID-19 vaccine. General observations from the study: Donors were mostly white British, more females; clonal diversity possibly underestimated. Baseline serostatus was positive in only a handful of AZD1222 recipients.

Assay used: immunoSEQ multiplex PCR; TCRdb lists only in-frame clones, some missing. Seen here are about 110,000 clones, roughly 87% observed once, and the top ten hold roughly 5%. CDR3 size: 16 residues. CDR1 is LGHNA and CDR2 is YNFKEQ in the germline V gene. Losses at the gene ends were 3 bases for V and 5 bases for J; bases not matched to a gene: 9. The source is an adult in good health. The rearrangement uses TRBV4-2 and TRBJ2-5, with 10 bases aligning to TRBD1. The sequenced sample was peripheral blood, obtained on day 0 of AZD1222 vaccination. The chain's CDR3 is CASSQGGQGQGETQYF. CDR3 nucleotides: TGTGCCAGCAGCCAGGGGGGACAGGGGCAGGGGGAGACCCAGTACTTC.